This is a list of T cell receptor beta chains from one sample in a study of CD8 T cells in Susac syndrome. TCRdb re-derived calls from the immunoSEQ multiplex PCR reads in MiXCR, one entry per CDR3 protein. Of some 52,000 distinct CDR3 sequences in the sample, around 93% were seen once. Sequenced material: CD8+ T cells from PBMCs. These receptor sequences come from a human donor with multiple sclerosis. Both conserved end residues are part of each CDR3. The D gene is left open where the match is weak. Some rows mark clone size as missing; the rest say once, few, many or name a class of expanded clone.

V: TRBV5-1; J: TRBJ2-7; size: -; D: -; length: 12; DNA: TGCGCCAGCAGCCACGGGACCTACGAGCAGTACTTC; CDR3: CASSHGTYEQYF
V: TRBV13; J: TRBJ1-2; size: -; D: TRBD1; length: 16; DNA: TGTGCCAGCAGCCAAGGGACAGGGCTTACTAACTATGGCTACACCTTC; CDR3: CASSQGTGLTNYGYTF
V: TRBV7-9; J: TRBJ2-1; size: -; D: -; length: 10; DNA: TGTGCCAGCAGCTATAATGAGCAGTTCTTC; CDR3: CASSYNEQFF
V: TRBV27; J: TRBJ2-3; size: -; D: -; length: 13; DNA: TGTGCCAGCAACCGTAGGGGCACAGATACGCAGTATTTT; CDR3: CASNRRGTDTQYF
V: TRBV4-1; J: TRBJ1-3; size: -; D: -; length: 14; DNA: TGCGCCAGCAGCCCAGAGGCCGGGGGAAACACCATATATTTT; CDR3: CASSPEAGGNTIYF
V: TRBV7-7; J: TRBJ1-5; size: -; D: -; length: 16; DNA: TGTGCTAGCAGCTTAGCTCCGGCCGGAAGCAATCAGCCCCAGCATTTT; CDR3: CASSLAPAGSNQPQHF
V: TRBV30; J: TRBJ2-3; size: -; D: -; length: 12; DNA: TGTGCCTGGACTGATCGCACAGATACGCAGTATTTT; CDR3: CAWTDRTDTQYF
V: TRBV11-1; J: TRBJ2-7; size: -; D: -; length: 13; DNA: TGTGCCAGCAGCGCCGACAGCTCCTACGAGCAGTACTTC; CDR3: CASSADSSYEQYF
V: TRBV28; J: TRBJ2-3; size: once; D: -; length: 12; DNA: TGTGCCAGCAGCCGGGGAACATATACGCAGTATTTT; CDR3: CASSRGTYTQYF
V: TRBV7-8; J: TRBJ1-2; size: -; D: -; length: 17; DNA: TGTGCCAGCAGCCACCAGGGATGTTGCGGGGTGGAGTATGGCTACACCTTC; CDR3: CASSHQGCCGVEYGYTF
V: TRBV28; J: TRBJ1-6; size: once; D: -; length: 15; DNA: TGTGCCAGCGTGGGGTGGCTACTTTATAATTCACCCCTCCACTTT; CDR3: CASVGWLLYNSPLHF
V: TRBV5-6; J: TRBJ2-7; size: -; D: -; length: 13; DNA: TGTGCCAGCAGCCACGCAGGGGCCGACGAGCAGTACTTC; CDR3: CASSHAGADEQYF
V: TRBV9; J: TRBJ2-5; size: once; D: -; length: 15; DNA: TGTGCCAGCAGCGTAGAAGGAGCGGAACAAGAGACCCAGTACTTC; CDR3: CASSVEGAEQETQYF
V: TRBV7-2; J: TRBJ1-4; size: -; D: -; length: 15; DNA: TGTGCCAGCAGCTTAAGTTACCGGGACGATGAAAAACTGTTTTTT; CDR3: CASSLSYRDDEKLFF
V: TRBV25-1; J: TRBJ1-2; size: -; D: -; length: 18; DNA: TGTGCCAGCAGTGACATGGGGGACGGAGGGTATTCGGGGTATGGCTACACCTTC; CDR3: CASSDMGDGGYSGYGYTF
V: TRBV30; J: TRBJ2-7; size: -; D: -; length: 11; DNA: TGTGCCTGGACGACCCTGGGGGAGCAGTACTTC; CDR3: CAWTTLGEQYF
V: TRBV7-6; J: TRBJ1-1; size: -; D: -; length: 14; DNA: TGTGCCAGCAGCTTAGCACGGACGAACACTGAAGCTTTCTTT; CDR3: CASSLARTNTEAFF
V: TRBV14; J: TRBJ2-1; size: once; D: -; length: 11; DNA: TGTGCCAGCACCCCAGGGAATGAGCAGTTCTTC; CDR3: CASTPGNEQFF
V: TRBV14; J: TRBJ2-5; size: once; D: -; length: 16; DNA: TGTGCCAGCAGCCAAGAGTGGTCTGGACTTCAAGAGACCCAGTACTTC; CDR3: CASSQEWSGLQETQYF
V: TRBV19; J: TRBJ1-2; size: -; D: TRBD1; length: 12; DNA: TGTGCCAGTAGCCGAGGGACAGGGGACTACACCTTC; CDR3: CASSRGTGDYTF
V: TRBV5-1; J: TRBJ2-2; size: once; D: TRBD1; length: 15; DNA: TGCGCCAGCAGCCTACGACAGGGGGCAGCCGGGGAGCTGTTTTTT; CDR3: CASSLRQGAAGELFF
V: TRBV5-6; J: TRBJ1-1; size: -; D: -; length: 12; DNA: TGTGCCAGCAGCTTGACAGGGTCTGAAGCTTTCTTT; CDR3: CASSLTGSEAFF
V: TRBV2; J: TRBJ2-3; size: -; D: -; length: 13; DNA: TGTGCCAGGACGGGGGCCAGCACAGATACGCAGTATTTT; CDR3: CARTGASTDTQYF
V: TRBV6-4; J: TRBJ2-3; size: -; D: TRBD2; length: 16; DNA: TGTGCCAGCAGTGACTCGACCGGGGGGGGCACAGATACGCAGTATTTT; CDR3: CASSDSTGGGTDTQYF
V: TRBV18; J: TRBJ1-2; size: -; D: -; length: 14; DNA: TGTGCCAGCTCACCTCCCCGCGGGGACTATGGCTACACCTTC; CDR3: CASSPPRGDYGYTF
V: TRBV7-9; J: TRBJ2-7; size: -; D: TRBD2; length: 15; DNA: TGTGCCAGCAGCTCCCTGCTAGCGGGGAGGTACGAGCAGTACTTC; CDR3: CASSSLLAGRYEQYF
V: TRBV29-1; J: TRBJ2-1; size: -; D: -; length: 10; DNA: TGCAGCGTTGAGGCAGGTGAGCAGTTCTTC; CDR3: CSVEAGEQFF
V: TRBV28; J: TRBJ1-1; size: -; D: TRBD1; length: 14; DNA: TGTGCCAGCAGTCACAGACAGGGATTCACTGAAGCTTTCTTT; CDR3: CASSHRQGFTEAFF
V: TRBV10-3; J: TRBJ1-2; size: -; D: -; length: 14; DNA: TGTGCCATCAGTGAGTCGAGGCAGGACAAGGGCTACACCTTC; CDR3: CAISESRQDKGYTF
V: TRBV29-1; J: TRBJ1-3; size: -; D: -; length: 11; DNA: TGCAGCGTCCGAAGAGAGAACACCATATATTTT; CDR3: CSVRRENTIYF
V: TRBV3-1; J: TRBJ2-3; size: -; D: -; length: 16; DNA: TGTGCCAGCAGCCAAGATTTCGCGGGCGAGACAGATACGCAGTATTTT; CDR3: CASSQDFAGETDTQYF
V: TRBV27; J: TRBJ2-1; size: -; D: TRBD2; length: 15; DNA: TGTGCCAGCAGTCGTAGCGGGGGGGCCAATAATGAGCAGTTCTTC; CDR3: CASSRSGGANNEQFF
V: TRBV9; J: TRBJ1-1; size: -; D: -; length: 16; DNA: TGTGCCAGCAGCGTAGGAATAGGGAAGGGGGACACTGAAGCTTTCTTT; CDR3: CASSVGIGKGDTEAFF
V: TRBV6-5; J: TRBJ2-7; size: once; D: -; length: 14; DNA: TGTGCCAGCAGTTACGGGAACCTCGTTTACGAGCAGTACTTC; CDR3: CASSYGNLVYEQYF
V: TRBV27; J: TRBJ2-1; size: -; D: -; length: 12; DNA: TGTGCCAGCAACCCGGGGAACAATGAGCAGTTCTTC; CDR3: CASNPGNNEQFF
V: TRBV30; J: TRBJ2-5; size: -; D: -; length: 12; DNA: TGTGCCTGGAGTGACGCCCAAGAGACCCAGTACTTC; CDR3: CAWSDAQETQYF
V: TRBV4-3; J: TRBJ2-2; size: -; D: TRBD2; length: 17; DNA: TGCGCCAGCAGCCAAGACCTAGCGGGGGGATCCACCGGGGAGCTGTTTTTT; CDR3: CASSQDLAGGSTGELFF
V: TRBV12-3/TRBV12-4; J: TRBJ2-1; size: -; D: -; length: 11; DNA: TGTGCCAGCAGCCAAGTCAATGAGCAGTTCTTC; CDR3: CASSQVNEQFF
V: TRBV28; J: TRBJ1-5; size: -; D: -; length: 15; DNA: TGTGCCAGCAGTTTACGGGGAGGACGCGATCAGCCCCAGCATTTT; CDR3: CASSLRGGRDQPQHF
V: TRBV5-1; J: TRBJ1-2; size: -; D: -; length: 13; DNA: TGCGCCAGCACATGGGGCCAGGACTATGGCTACACCTTC; CDR3: CASTWGQDYGYTF
V: TRBV28; J: TRBJ2-1; size: -; D: TRBD1; length: 13; DNA: TGTGCCAGCACGCGACAGGGGGCTGATGAGCAGTTCTTC; CDR3: CASTRQGADEQFF